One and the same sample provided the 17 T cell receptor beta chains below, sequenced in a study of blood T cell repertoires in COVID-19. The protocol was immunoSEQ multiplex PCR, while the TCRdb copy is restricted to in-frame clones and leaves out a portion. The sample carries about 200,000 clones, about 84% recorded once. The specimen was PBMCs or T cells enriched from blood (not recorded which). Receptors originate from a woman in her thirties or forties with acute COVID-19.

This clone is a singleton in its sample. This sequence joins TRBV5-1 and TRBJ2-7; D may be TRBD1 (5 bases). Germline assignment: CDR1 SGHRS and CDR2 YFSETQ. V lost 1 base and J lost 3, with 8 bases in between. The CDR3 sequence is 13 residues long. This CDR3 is CASSLQGNYEQYF. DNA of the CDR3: TGCGCCAGCAGCTTGCAGGGAAACTACGAGCAGTACTTC.

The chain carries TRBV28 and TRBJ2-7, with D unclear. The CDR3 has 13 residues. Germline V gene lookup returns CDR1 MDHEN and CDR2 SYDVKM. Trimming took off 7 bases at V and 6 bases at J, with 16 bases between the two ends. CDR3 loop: CASNPVHSGEQYF. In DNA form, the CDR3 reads TGTGCCAGCAATCCAGTCCATTCGGGCGAGCAGTACTTC.

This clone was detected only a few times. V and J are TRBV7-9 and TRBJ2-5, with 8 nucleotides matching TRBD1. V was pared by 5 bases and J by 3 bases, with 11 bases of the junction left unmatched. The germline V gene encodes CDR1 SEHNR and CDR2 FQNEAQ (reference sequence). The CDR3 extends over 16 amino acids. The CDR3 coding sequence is TGTGCCAGCAGCCCCTATCAGAGGACAGGGAAAGAGACCCAGTACTTC. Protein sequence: CASSPYQRTGKETQYF.

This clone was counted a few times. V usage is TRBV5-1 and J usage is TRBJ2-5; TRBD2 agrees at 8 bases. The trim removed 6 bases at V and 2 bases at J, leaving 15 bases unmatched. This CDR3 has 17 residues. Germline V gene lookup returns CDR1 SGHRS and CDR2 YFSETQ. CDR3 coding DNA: TGCGCCAGCAACGGAATGGGACTAGGCGGGAGGCAAGAGACCCAGTACTTC. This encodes CASNGMGLGGRQETQYF.

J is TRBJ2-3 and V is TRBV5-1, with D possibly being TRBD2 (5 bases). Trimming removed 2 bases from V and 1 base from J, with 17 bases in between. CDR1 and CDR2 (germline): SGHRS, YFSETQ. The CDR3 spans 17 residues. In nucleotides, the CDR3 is TGCGCCAGCAGCTTATACACTAGTCCCCTCCGCACAGATACGCAGTATTTT. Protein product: CASSLYTSPLRTDTQYF.

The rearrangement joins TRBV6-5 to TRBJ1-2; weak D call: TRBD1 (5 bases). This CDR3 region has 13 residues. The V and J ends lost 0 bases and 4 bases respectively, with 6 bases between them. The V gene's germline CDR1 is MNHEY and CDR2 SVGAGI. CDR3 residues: CASSYSGAYGYTF. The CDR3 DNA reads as TGTGCCAGCAGTTACTCAGGGGCCTATGGCTACACCTTC.

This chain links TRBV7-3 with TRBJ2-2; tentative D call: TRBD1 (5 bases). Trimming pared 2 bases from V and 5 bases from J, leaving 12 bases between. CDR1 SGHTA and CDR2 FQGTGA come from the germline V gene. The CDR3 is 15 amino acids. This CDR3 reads CASSLPQGRTGELFF. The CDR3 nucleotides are TGTGCCAGCAGCTTACCTCAGGGAAGGACCGGGGAGCTGTTTTTT.

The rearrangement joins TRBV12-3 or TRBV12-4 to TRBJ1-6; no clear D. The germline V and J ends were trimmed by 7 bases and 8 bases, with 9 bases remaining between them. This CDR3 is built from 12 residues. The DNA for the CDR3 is TGTGCCAGCATGAGGCCAGATTCACCCCTCCACTTT. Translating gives CASMRPDSPLHF.

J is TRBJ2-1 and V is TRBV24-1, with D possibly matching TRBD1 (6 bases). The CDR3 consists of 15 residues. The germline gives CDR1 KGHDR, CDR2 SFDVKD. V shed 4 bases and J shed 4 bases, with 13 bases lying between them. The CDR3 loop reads CATSDTGNGYNEQFF. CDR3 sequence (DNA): TGTGCCACCAGTGACACAGGGAACGGGTACAATGAGCAGTTCTTC.

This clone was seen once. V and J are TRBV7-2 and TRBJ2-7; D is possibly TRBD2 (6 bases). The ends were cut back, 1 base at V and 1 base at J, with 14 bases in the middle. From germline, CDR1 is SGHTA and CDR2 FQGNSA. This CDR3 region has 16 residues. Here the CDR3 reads CASSLGGGTASYEQYF. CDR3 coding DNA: TGTGCCAGCAGCTTAGGTGGGGGGACTGCGTCCTACGAGCAGTACTTC.

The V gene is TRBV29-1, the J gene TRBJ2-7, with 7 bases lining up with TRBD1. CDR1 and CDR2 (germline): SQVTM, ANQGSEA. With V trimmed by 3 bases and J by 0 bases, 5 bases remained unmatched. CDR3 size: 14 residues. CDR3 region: CSVDLTGTSYEQYF. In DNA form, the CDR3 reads TGCAGCGTTGATTTGACAGGGACCTCCTACGAGCAGTACTTC.

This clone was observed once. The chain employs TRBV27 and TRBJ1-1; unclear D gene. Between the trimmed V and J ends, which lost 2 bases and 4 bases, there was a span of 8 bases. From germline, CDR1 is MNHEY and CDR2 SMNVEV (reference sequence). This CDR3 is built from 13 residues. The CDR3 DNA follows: TGTGCCAGCAGTTTACGGGAATCCACTGAAGCTTTCTTT. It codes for CASSLRESTEAFF.

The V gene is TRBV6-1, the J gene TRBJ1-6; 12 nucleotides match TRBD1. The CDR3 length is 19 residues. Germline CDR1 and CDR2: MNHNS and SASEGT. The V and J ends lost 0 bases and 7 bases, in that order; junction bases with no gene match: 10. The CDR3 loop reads CASSEALQGQGARNSPLHF. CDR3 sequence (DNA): TGTGCCAGCAGTGAAGCCCTCCAGGGACAGGGGGCGCGGAATTCACCCCTCCACTTT.

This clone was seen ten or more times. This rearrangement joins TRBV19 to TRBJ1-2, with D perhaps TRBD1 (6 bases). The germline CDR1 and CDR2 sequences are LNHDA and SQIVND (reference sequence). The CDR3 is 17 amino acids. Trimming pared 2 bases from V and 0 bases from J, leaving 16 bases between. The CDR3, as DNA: TGTGCCAGTAGTATAAGTGGGACAAGGTCGACTAACTATGGCTACACCTTC. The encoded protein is CASSISGTRSTNYGYTF.

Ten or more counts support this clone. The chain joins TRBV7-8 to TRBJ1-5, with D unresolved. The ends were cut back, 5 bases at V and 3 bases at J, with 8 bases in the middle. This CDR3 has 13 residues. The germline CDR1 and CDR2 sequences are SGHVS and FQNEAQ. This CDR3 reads CASSREINQPQHF. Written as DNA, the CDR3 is TGTGCCAGCAGCCGGGAGATCAATCAGCCCCAGCATTTT.

CDR3 coding DNA: TGTGCCAGCAGTAGACGGACAGGGGAGTTGGATACGCAGTATTTT. Protein sequence: CASSRRTGELDTQYF. J is TRBJ2-3 and V is TRBV6-5; 9 bases match TRBD1. The CDR3 loop spans 15 amino acids. J gave up 6 bases and V 5 bases, and 9 bases lay outside the gene matches. Germline V CDR1 and CDR2: MNHEY, SVGAGI.

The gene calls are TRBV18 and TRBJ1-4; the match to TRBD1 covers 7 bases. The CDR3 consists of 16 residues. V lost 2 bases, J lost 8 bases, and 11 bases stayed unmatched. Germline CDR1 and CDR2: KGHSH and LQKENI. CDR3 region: CASSPELTGRGEKLFF. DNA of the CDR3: TGTGCCAGCTCACCAGAGTTGACAGGGCGTGGGGAAAAACTGTTTTTT.